Presented here are 22 T cell receptor beta chains from one specimen sequenced in a study of T cell responses to AZD1222 COVID-19 vaccine. Libraries were prepared by immunoSEQ multiplex PCR; TCRdb keeps only in-frame clonotypes and omits some of them. This table has 170,000 or so clones, just over 85% appearing once. The specimen was peripheral blood, collected 28 days after the second AZD1222 dose. The receptors were sampled from an adult who received the AZD1222 COVID-19 vaccine.

The V gene is TRBV7-9, the J gene TRBJ2-7, with D perhaps matching TRBD1 or TRBD2 (6 bases each). The CDR3 is made up of 14 amino acids. Germline V gene sequence: CDR1 SEHNR, CDR2 FQNEAQ (reference sequence). V lost 5 bases, J lost 7 bases, and 18 bases lay in between. DNA of the CDR3: TGTGCCAGCAGCCCGGGGGCCATGACTTTGGAGCAGTACTTC. Its protein product is CASSPGAMTLEQYF.

The J gene is TRBJ2-4, the V gene TRBV5-6, with a tentative D call TRBD1 (5 bases). V was clipped by 0 bases and J by 2 bases, with 6 bases between them. Germline V gene data show CDR1 as SGHDT and CDR2 as YYEEEE. The CDR3 spans 14 residues. CDR3 sequence reads: CASSLGGSKNIQYF. The DNA for the CDR3 is TGTGCCAGCAGCTTGGGGGGCTCCAAAAACATTCAGTACTTC.

V gene TRBV3-1 (or the pseudogene TRBV3-2) combines with J gene TRBJ1-2, with D maybe TRBD1 (5 bases). The CDR3 sequence is 13 residues long. Between the trimmed V and J ends, which lost 1 base and 4 bases, there was a span of 7 bases. Germline lookup yields CDR1 LGHDT and CDR2 YNNKEL (reference sequence). The CDR3 is CASSQAGFYGYTF. The DNA of the CDR3 is TGTGCCAGCAGCCAAGCAGGGTTCTATGGCTACACCTTC.

CDR3 loop: CSVRGGSGSNQPQHF. The CDR3 bases are TGCAGCGTTAGGGGGGGCTCTGGGAGCAATCAGCCCCAGCATTTT. The genes are TRBV29-1 and TRBJ1-5; tentative D call: TRBD1 (6 bases). The CDR3 totals 15 residues. Trimming took off 5 bases at V and 1 base at J, with 15 bases between the two ends. CDR1 and CDR2 from the germline V gene are SQVTM and ANQGSEA.

This rearrangement joins TRBV6-1 to TRBJ2-4; D is tentatively TRBD1 or TRBD2 (5 bases each). From germline, CDR1 is MNHNS and CDR2 SASEGT. Deletions cut 1 base from V and 3 bases from J, with 7 bases between. The CDR3 loop spans 14 amino acids. The CDR3 sequence is CASSEVGVKNIQYF. The CDR3 nucleotides read TGTGCCAGCAGTGAAGTGGGGGTCAAAAACATTCAGTACTTC.

This sequence joins TRBV15 and TRBJ2-1, with D perhaps given as TRBD1 or TRBD2 (5 bases each). The CDR3 length is 16 residues. V gave up 2 bases and J gave up 3 bases, with 14 bases separating them. The germline V gene has CDR1 LNHNV and CDR2 YYDKDF (reference sequence). The CDR3, as DNA: TGTGCCACCAGCAGACAAAAAACGGGACGCTACAATGAGCAGTTCTTC. This gives the protein CATSRQKTGRYNEQFF.

This clone was observed a single time. V is TRBV4-3 and J is TRBJ1-1, with D possibly being TRBD1 (5 bases). Trimming removed 1 base at V and 11 bases at J, with 14 bases between. CDR3 length: 13 amino acids. Germline CDR1 and CDR2: LGHNA and YSLEER. The CDR3 coding sequence is TGCGCCAGCAGCCAAGCTGACAGCCGCGGGGCTTTCTTT. Translation: CASSQADSRGAFF.

This chain connects TRBV5-6 to TRBJ1-5; TRBD1 is a possible D gene (6 bases). The CDR3 runs to 13 residues. CDR1 is SGHDT, CDR2 YYEEEE, per germline. The V and J ends lost 3 bases and 7 bases respectively, with 11 bases between them. The CDR3 protein is CASSWQGKQPQHF. The CDR3 nucleotides read TGTGCCAGCAGCTGGCAGGGGAAACAGCCCCAGCATTTT.

This chain links TRBV10-3 with TRBJ1-1; possible D gene TRBD1, 5 bases. This CDR3 is built from 13 residues. The germline V and J ends were trimmed by 10 bases and 6 bases, with 18 bases remaining between them. Germline V lookup: CDR1 ENHRY, CDR2 SYGVKD. CDR3 bases: TGTGCCACCAAGGTCGGGGGTGAGGCTGAAGCTTTCTTT. Its protein is CATKVGGEAEAFF.

V usage is TRBV24-1 and J usage is TRBJ2-3; TRBD1 aligns across 7 bases. The CDR3 extends over 16 amino acids. J lost 0 bases, V lost 2 bases, and 4 bases had no gene match. Germline V gene data show CDR1 as KGHDR and CDR2 as SFDVKD. The CDR3 DNA is TGTGCCACCAGTGATTGGGGACAGATTAGCACAGATACGCAGTATTTT. Protein product: CATSDWGQISTDTQYF.

The rearrangement uses TRBV7-3 and TRBJ2-2; 8 bases map to TRBD1. Trimming took 4 bases from V and 4 from J; bases not matched to a gene: 5. In germline, CDR1 is SGHTA, CDR2 FQGTGA. This CDR3 has 15 residues. CDR3 sequence (DNA): TGTGCCAGCAGCTCACCGGGACAGGTCACCGGGGAGCTGTTTTTT. Its translation is CASSSPGQVTGELFF. The full variable domain, rest sourced from reference TRBV7-3 and TRBJ2-2, is GAGVSQTPSNKVTEKGKYVELRCDPISGHTALYWYRQSLGQGPEFLIYFQGTGAADDSGLPNDRFFAVRPEGSVSTLKIQRTERGDSAVYLCASSSPGQVTGELFFGEGSRLTVL.

This clone showed up just once. V and J are TRBV3-1 (or the pseudogene TRBV3-2) and TRBJ1-1; unclear D gene. This CDR3 has 13 residues. V was trimmed by 1 base and J by 3 bases, leaving 6 bases between them. Germline CDR1 reads LGHDT; CDR2 reads YNNKEL (reference sequence). CDR3: CASSQARDTEAFF. In DNA, the CDR3 is TGTGCCAGCAGCCAAGCCCGGGACACTGAAGCTTTCTTT.

The V call is TRBV6-1, the J call TRBJ2-7, with D perhaps TRBD1 (6 bases). Trimming removed 0 bases from V and 6 bases from J, with 18 bases in between. CDR1 and CDR2 from the germline V gene are MNHNS and SASEGT. The CDR3 contains 16 residues. The CDR3 reads CASSEARTGMLVEQYF. CDR3 nucleotides: TGTGCCAGCAGTGAAGCTCGTACAGGGATGTTGGTCGAGCAGTACTTC.

This clone is a singleton in its sample. The rearrangement uses TRBV25-1 and TRBJ2-5; 9 bases fit TRBD2. CDR1 and CDR2 (germline): MGHDK, SYGVNS. The V gene end was trimmed by 8 bases and the J gene end by 2 bases; junction bases not matched to a gene: 9. This CDR3 has 15 residues. The CDR3 nucleotides are TGTGCCAGCGCATCCTTGGCGGGGGGGCAAGAGACCCAGTACTTC. It encodes CASASLAGGQETQYF.

The CDR3 sequence: CASSLGGGQTYEQYF. Here the CDR3 DNA reads TGTGCCAGCAGCTTAGGCGGCGGACAGACCTACGAGCAGTACTTC. The gene calls are TRBV13 and TRBJ2-7, with a possible D match to TRBD1 (6 bases). The CDR3 covers 15 residues. V was shortened by 0 bases and J by 2 bases, with 11 bases between the two germline ends. The germline gives CDR1 PRHDT, CDR2 FYEKMQ (reference sequence).

The rearrangement joins TRBV7-8 to TRBJ1-5; D not resolved. V lost 9 bases and J 3 bases, leaving 9 bases between the germline ends. Germline lookup yields CDR1 SGHVS and CDR2 FQNEAQ. The CDR3 is 12 residues long. The CDR3 DNA reads as TGTGCCAGTGGACGTATCAATCAGCCCCAGCATTTT. Protein product: CASGRINQPQHF.

The gene calls are TRBV7-2 and TRBJ2-7, with 9 bases lining up with TRBD1. The ends lost 5 bases at V and 3 bases at J; junction bases unmatched: 8. Per germline, CDR1 SGHTA and CDR2 FQGNSA. The CDR3 runs 15 residues. The CDR3, as DNA: TGTGCCAGCAGCCCGGGACAGGGAGGCGGCTACGAGCAGTACTTC. Its translation: CASSPGQGGGYEQYF.

The genes are TRBV10-3 and TRBJ2-3; no reliable D call. Germline CDR1 reads ENHRY; CDR2 reads SYGVKD. With 10 bases removed from V and 3 bases from J, the gap between germline ends came to 8 bases. The CDR3 sequence is 11 residues long. This chain's CDR3 is CATLRTDTQYF. CDR3 sequence (DNA): TGTGCCACCCTTCGGACAGATACGCAGTATTTT.

The CDR3 DNA reads as TGTGCCAGCAGCCCCCGGGGAAGGGCGGCCGAGCAGTACTTC. Protein product: CASSPRGRAAEQYF. The rearrangement uses TRBV7-9 and TRBJ2-7; tentatively, D is TRBD2 (5 bases). CDR1 and CDR2 (germline): SEHNR, FQNEAQ (reference sequence). The ends were cut back, 5 bases at V and 6 bases at J, with 17 bases in the middle. CDR3 length: 14 residues.

The chain carries TRBV10-3 and TRBJ2-1; D gene unclear. CDR3 length: 13 amino acids. CDR1 and CDR2 from the germline V gene are ENHRY and SYGVKD. V was cut by 0 bases and J by 10 bases, with 10 bases left in between. The CDR3 protein is CAISESWGREQFF. DNA of the CDR3: TGTGCCATCAGTGAGTCCTGGGGAAGAGAGCAGTTCTTC.

Only one count was recorded for this clone. V is TRBV6-5 and J is TRBJ2-1, with D perhaps given as TRBD1 or TRBD2 (6 bases each). Deletions cut 5 bases from V and 6 bases from J, with 17 bases between. CDR1 is MNHEY, CDR2 SVGAGI, per germline. The CDR3 loop spans 15 amino acids. DNA for the CDR3: TGTGCCAGCAGTCGCGGGACACTCCAGGGCAATGAGCAGTTCTTC. Translation gives CASSRGTLQGNEQFF.

The V gene is TRBV27, the J gene TRBJ2-1, with 15 bases identical to TRBD2. V lost 6 bases and J lost 4; bases outside the gene matches: 4. CDR1 is MNHEY and CDR2 is SMNVEV in the germline V gene (reference sequence). This CDR3 comprises 16 residues. The CDR3 sequence is CASRWTSGGGYNEQFF. CDR3 bases: TGTGCCAGCAGATGGACTAGCGGGGGGGGTTACAATGAGCAGTTCTTC.